A selection of T cell receptor beta chains follows, all from one sample in a study of blood T cell repertoires in COVID-19. The data were produced by immunoSEQ multiplex PCR, yet TCRdb's version contains in-frame clones alone and is incomplete. The sample carries about 140,000 clones, less than 80% recorded once. Sequencing used peripheral blood. The receptors shown here come from a man aged 60-69 years with acute or convalescent COVID-19. CDR3s include the opening cysteine and the closing phenylalanine or tryptophan. Each record gives: J gene, V gene, clone size, D gene, CDR3 DNA, CDR3 protein. A D gene is named only where the DNA matches it firmly. Expanded clones are given a class, and other clones once, few, many or no size at all.

TRBJ2-1 | TRBV5-1 | - | TRBD2 | TGCGCCAGCAGCTTGATTTCTAGCGGGATCGTACGGGCCAATGAGCAGTTCTTC | CASSLISSGIVRANEQFF
TRBJ2-6 | TRBV2 | few | - | TGTGCCAGCACCGTGGACAGCGGAGTAAACTCTGGGGCCAACGTCCTGACTTTC | CASTVDSGVNSGANVLTF
TRBJ2-1 | TRBV29-1 | - | - | TGCAGCGCGGGCTCGACGCGCGGCTTAACGGAGCAGTTCTTC | CSAGSTRGLTEQFF
TRBJ1-3 | TRBV4-3 | - | TRBD1 | TGCGCCAGCAGCGACACCGGGACAGCTGGAAACACCATATATTTT | CASSDTGTAGNTIYF
TRBJ2-2 | TRBV9 | - | TRBD1 | TGTGCCAGCAGCGAGGGGACAGTGTCCGGGGAGCTGTTTTTT | CASSEGTVSGELFF
TRBJ2-1 | TRBV4-3 | once | TRBD2 | TGCGCCAGCAGCCCCCTAGCGGGAGGGCCGGGTGGGGAGCAGTTCTTC | CASSPLAGGPGGEQFF
TRBJ2-7 | TRBV25-1 | - | TRBD1 | TGTGCCAGCAGTGACGGGACAGGGGTCGACGAGCAGTACTTC | CASSDGTGVDEQYF
TRBJ2-1 | TRBV28 | once | TRBD2 | TGTGCCAGCACCTCCGCGGGGATAGCGGGTTACAATGAGCAGTTCTTC | CASTSAGIAGYNEQFF
TRBJ1-5 | TRBV5-6 | - | TRBD1 | TGTGCCAGCAGTACCAGGGGGGCCTATAGCAATCAGCCCCAGCATTTT | CASSTRGAYSNQPQHF
TRBJ2-7 | TRBV30 | - | TRBD2 | TGTGCCTGGAGTAGGCAGGGAGGGTTTGAGCAGTACTTC | CAWSRQGGFEQYF
TRBJ1-2 | TRBV10-3 | - | - | TGTGCCATCATGCAGGGTGACTATGGCTACACCTTC | CAIMQGDYGYTF
TRBJ1-6 | TRBV7-2 | - | - | TGTGCCAGCAGCTTAAGTTCGGGGGTCGACTCACCCCTCCACTTT | CASSLSSGVDSPLHF
TRBJ1-3 | TRBV30 | - | - | TGTGCCTGGAGGCGGGGGTCACCGTCTGGAAACACCATATATTTT | CAWRRGSPSGNTIYF
TRBJ2-7 | TRBV29-1 | few | TRBD1 | TGCAGCGTTGTAGGACAGGGGAATCTAGACGAGCAGTACTTC | CSVVGQGNLDEQYF
TRBJ2-7 | TRBV27 | - | - | TGTGCCAGCAGCCCCAGAGGACAGACCGCCTACGAGCAGTACTTC | CASSPRGQTAYEQYF
TRBJ1-1 | TRBV28 | - | TRBD1 | TGTGCCAGCAGCCACAGGACAGGGGAAGAAGCTTTCTTT | CASSHRTGEEAFF
TRBJ2-2 | TRBV19 | many | TRBD1 | TGTGCCAGTAAGACAGGACAGGGGTCCGCGGGCACCGGGGAGCTGTTTTTT | CASKTGQGSAGTGELFF
TRBJ1-1 | TRBV5-1 | - | - | TGCGCCAGCAGCTTGGGAGGTCAGGGGCTAACGACTGAAGCTTTCTTT | CASSLGGQGLTTEAFF
TRBJ2-7 | TRBV5-1 | few | TRBD1 | TGCGCCAGCAGCACAGCAGGACAGGGGGGCACCTACGAGCAGTACTTC | CASSTAGQGGTYEQYF
TRBJ1-4 | TRBV20-1 | - | TRBD1 | TGCAGTGCTGACAGGGATGAAAAACTGTTTTTT | CSADRDEKLFF
TRBJ2-7 | TRBV4-1 | - | - | TGCGCCAGCAGCCAACAGGTCCCTGGGCCCTACGAGCAGTACTTC | CASSQQVPGPYEQYF
TRBJ1-2 | TRBV27 | - | - | TGTGCCAGCAGTTCCGAAAGCGGGGGCTGGAGTATAGACTATGGCTACACCTTC | CASSSESGGWSIDYGYTF
TRBJ2-7 | TRBV3-1/TRBV3-2 | - | - | TGTGCCAGCAGCCCGTACCCCGAGACGGGGACATTTTTGCGCGAGCAGTACTTC | CASSPYPETGTFLREQYF
TRBJ2-1 | TRBV18 | - | TRBD2 | TGTGCCAGCTCACCGGGACCCCCCCAGACTAGCGGGAGTGGAAATGAGCAGTTCTTC | CASSPGPPQTSGSGNEQFF
TRBJ1-1 | TRBV28 | - | - | TGTGCCAGCATTCTAGGAGGGGTCCCTGAAGCTTTCTTT | CASILGGVPEAFF
TRBJ2-7 | TRBV2 | few | - | TGTGCCAGCACTAGACCGCCTGGCTACGAGCAGTACTTC | CASTRPPGYEQYF
TRBJ2-7 | TRBV7-8 | - | TRBD2 | TGTGCCAGCAGCTTAGGGACTAGCGGGAGTACTTACGAGCAGTACTTC | CASSLGTSGSTYEQYF
TRBJ2-7 | TRBV7-2 | once | TRBD1 | TGTGCCAGCAGCTTGGGTACTCCGGGACAGGTCTCCTACGAGCAGTACTTC | CASSLGTPGQVSYEQYF
TRBJ1-4 | TRBV27 | - | - | TGTGCCAGCAGTTTAATACGGACAAGGGGTAATGAAAAACTGTTTTTT | CASSLIRTRGNEKLFF
TRBJ2-3 | TRBV24-1 | - | - | TGTGCCACCAGTGATTTGTCACTAGCCACAGATACGCAGTATTTT | CATSDLSLATDTQYF
TRBJ2-5 | TRBV5-1 | - | TRBD1 | TGCGCCAGCAGCTTGGAGGGACAGGTTATCCAAGAGACCCAGTACTTC | CASSLEGQVIQETQYF
TRBJ1-1 | TRBV6-4 | - | TRBD1 | TGTGCCAGCAGGCCCGACAGGGGAAGGGACACTGAAGCTTTCTTT | CASRPDRGRDTEAFF
TRBJ2-7 | TRBV6-5 | few | TRBD1 | TGTGCCAGCAGTTACCACGGGACAGGTGGCGAGCAGTACTTC | CASSYHGTGGEQYF
TRBJ1-2 | TRBV6-4 | - | - | TGTGCCAGCATGCGGGGGAACTATGGCTACACCTTC | CASMRGNYGYTF
TRBJ2-7 | TRBV28 | - | TRBD1 | TGTGCCAGCAGAGGGACAGTAGTCTACGAGCAGTACTTC | CASRGTVVYEQYF
TRBJ1-5 | TRBV6-2/TRBV6-3 | - | TRBD1 | TGTGCCAGCAGTTACGACGGACAGGGGCCCAATCAGCCCCAGCATTTT | CASSYDGQGPNQPQHF
TRBJ2-1 | TRBV30 | - | - | TGTGCCTGGAGTGCTTATCGGGCAGGGGTTAGGGACAATGAGCAGTTCTTC | CAWSAYRAGVRDNEQFF
TRBJ2-5 | TRBV29-1 | once | - | TGCAGCGTTTCACAGGATTCGGAGACCCAGTACTTC | CSVSQDSETQYF
TRBJ2-1 | TRBV27 | - | TRBD2 | TGTGCCAGCAGTTCCCGACTAGCGGGAACCTCCTACAATGAGCAGTTCTTC | CASSSRLAGTSYNEQFF
TRBJ1-4 | TRBV6-2/TRBV6-3 | - | - | TGTGCCAGCAGTGATCCTTGGACAGAGCTTAATGAAAAACTGTTTTTT | CASSDPWTELNEKLFF
TRBJ1-1 | TRBV4-3 | - | - | TGCGCCAGCAGCCAGATTGACGGGGAAGCTTTCTTT | CASSQIDGEAFF
TRBJ2-1 | TRBV9 | - | - | TGTGCCAGCAGCTTCCGGGACTCGGGCCGTAATGAGCAGTTCTTC | CASSFRDSGRNEQFF
TRBJ2-5 | TRBV7-2 | - | TRBD1 | TGTGCCAGCAGCTTAGCGACAGGGCCCCAGTACTTC | CASSLATGPQYF
TRBJ1-2 | TRBV5-6 | few | - | TGTGCCAGCAGCTTGAGGGCAGGGTCTGGCTACACCTTC | CASSLRAGSGYTF
TRBJ2-5 | TRBV12-3/TRBV12-4 | - | - | TGTGCCAGCAGTCCCTCGGGTAGGGAGACCCAGTACTTC | CASSPSGRETQYF
TRBJ2-5 | TRBV7-2 | - | TRBD2 | TGTGCCAGCAGCCCCTTTAGTCTTGGCGGGAGTGAGACCCAGTACTTC | CASSPFSLGGSETQYF
TRBJ2-3 | TRBV6-5 | - | TRBD2 | TGTGCCAGCACTCGGGTAGCCGGGAGGACAGATACGCAGTATTTT | CASTRVAGRTDTQYF
TRBJ2-7 | TRBV30 | few | TRBD2 | TGTGCCCTGGGAGGGTGGCGGGCCTACGAGCAGTACTTC | CALGGWRAYEQYF
TRBJ1-2 | TRBV19 | - | - | TGTGCCTCAGGAACCAATATAAAGGGGATTGGCTACACCTTC | CASGTNIKGIGYTF
TRBJ2-7 | TRBV7-8 | - | - | TGTGCCAGCACCCTAGGAGGGCTTGGCGAGCAGTACTTC | CASTLGGLGEQYF
TRBJ2-7 | TRBV10-3 | few | TRBD2 | TGTGCCATCAGGGGGACTAGCGGACCCTACGAGCAGTACTTC | CAIRGTSGPYEQYF
TRBJ2-1 | TRBV4-3 | - | - | TGCGCCAGCAGCCGAATCTTCGGAGCGGCAGATTACAATGAGCAGTTCTTC | CASSRIFGAADYNEQFF
TRBJ1-1 | TRBV30 | - | - | TGTGCCTGGAAGGAGATGGTGGGTGAAGCTTTCTTT | CAWKEMVGEAFF
TRBJ1-1 | TRBV5-6 | few | TRBD1 | TGTGCCAGCAGCTGGCGTTCGCCAGGGGGTGCTGAAGCTTTCTTT | CASSWRSPGGAEAFF
TRBJ1-6 | TRBV7-2 | - | - | TGTGCCAGCAGCACCCACAATAATTCACCCCTCCACTTT | CASSTHNNSPLHF
TRBJ1-2 | TRBV28 | - | TRBD1 | TGTGCCAGCAGTTTAAGGACAGGGGTCTATGGCTACACCTTC | CASSLRTGVYGYTF
TRBJ1-1 | TRBV18 | few | TRBD1 | TGTGCCAGCTCATCTAAGAATCCGGGACAGGGGGCTCCTACTGAAGCTTTCTTT | CASSSKNPGQGAPTEAFF